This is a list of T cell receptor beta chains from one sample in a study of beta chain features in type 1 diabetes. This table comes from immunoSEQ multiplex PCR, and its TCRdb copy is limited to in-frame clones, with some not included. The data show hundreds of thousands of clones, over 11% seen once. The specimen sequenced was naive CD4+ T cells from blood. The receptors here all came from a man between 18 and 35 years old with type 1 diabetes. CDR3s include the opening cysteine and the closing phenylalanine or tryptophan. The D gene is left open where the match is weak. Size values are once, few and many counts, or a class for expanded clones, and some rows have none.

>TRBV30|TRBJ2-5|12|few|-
TGTGCCTGCCACAAGGGGGGGGAGACCCAGTACTTC
CACHKGGETQYF
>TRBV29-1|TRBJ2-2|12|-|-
TGCAGCGTCAGGGCGAACACCGGGGAGCTGTTTTTT
CSVRANTGELFF
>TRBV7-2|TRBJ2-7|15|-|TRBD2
TGTGCCAGCAGTCCAACTAGCGGGAGCTCCTACGAGCAGTACTTC
CASSPTSGSSYEQYF
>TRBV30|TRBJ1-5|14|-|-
TGTGCCTGGAGTGCCCACCTTAGCAATCAGCCCCAGCATTTT
CAWSAHLSNQPQHF
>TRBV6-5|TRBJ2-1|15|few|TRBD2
TGTGCCAGCAGCCTTAGCGGGAGACTATACAATGAGCAGTTCTTC
CASSLSGRLYNEQFF
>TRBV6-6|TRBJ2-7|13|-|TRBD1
TGTGCCAGCAGGTGGGGACAGCCTGATGAGCAGTACTTC
CASRWGQPDEQYF
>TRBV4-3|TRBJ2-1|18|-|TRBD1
TGCGCCAGCAGCCCTTCCCTTTGGACAGGGGGTTTATACAATGAGCAGTTCTTC
CASSPSLWTGGLYNEQFF
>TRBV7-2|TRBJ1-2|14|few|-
TGTGCCAGCAGCTACCCCAGTCTCGGGAATGGCTACACCTTC
CASSYPSLGNGYTF
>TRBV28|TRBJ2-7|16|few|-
TGTGCCAGCAGTGCCTTACAGGGAACGATTCCCTACGAGCAGTACTTC
CASSALQGTIPYEQYF
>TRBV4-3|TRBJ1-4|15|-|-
TGCGCCAGCAGCCAAGGCCCAGGCAGAAATGAAAAACTGTTTTTT
CASSQGPGRNEKLFF
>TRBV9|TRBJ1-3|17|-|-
TGTGCCAGCAGCGTAGGAGGACAGTCGAGCTCTGGAAACACCATATATTTT
CASSVGGQSSSGNTIYF
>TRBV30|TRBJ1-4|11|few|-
TGTGCCTGGAGTGTTCAGTGGGAACTGTTTTTT
CAWSVQWELFF
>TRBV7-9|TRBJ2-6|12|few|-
TGTGCCATAGGGGCTGGGGCCAACGTCCTGACTTTC
CAIGAGANVLTF
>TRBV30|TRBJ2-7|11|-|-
TGTGCCTGGAGTAAAGCCTACGAGCAGTACTTC
CAWSKAYEQYF
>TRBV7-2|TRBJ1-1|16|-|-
TGTGCCAGCAGCTTTAACCCACAGGGAGGAAGTACTGAAGCTTTCTTT
CASSFNPQGGSTEAFF
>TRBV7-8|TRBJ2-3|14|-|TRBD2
TGTGCCAGCAGCACCCGGGCGGGGGAAGATACGCAGTATTTT
CASSTRAGEDTQYF
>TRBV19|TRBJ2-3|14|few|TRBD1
TGTGCCAGTAGTCTGCAAACAGGGGCCAACACGCAGTATTTT
CASSLQTGANTQYF
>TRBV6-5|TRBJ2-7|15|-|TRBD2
TGTGCCAGCAGTTCGACTAGCGGGGGCTCCTACGAGCAGTACTTC
CASSSTSGGSYEQYF
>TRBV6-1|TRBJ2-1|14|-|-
TGTGCCAGCAGTGGCAGGGATCTCTACAATGAGCAGTTCTTC
CASSGRDLYNEQFF
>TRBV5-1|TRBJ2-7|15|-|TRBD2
TGCGCCAGCAGCTTGACTACTAGCGGGATCGACGAGCAGTACTTC
CASSLTTSGIDEQYF
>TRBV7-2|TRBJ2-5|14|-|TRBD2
TGTGCCAGCAGCACCCTAGCGGCCGGGGAGACCCAGTACTTC
CASSTLAAGETQYF
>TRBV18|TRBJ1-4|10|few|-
TGTGCCACCGCAGACGGGGAACTGTTTTTT
CATADGELFF
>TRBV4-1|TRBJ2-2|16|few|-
TGCGCCAGCAGCCAAGAAGGGAGGACAAACACCGGGGAGCTGTTTTTT
CASSQEGRTNTGELFF
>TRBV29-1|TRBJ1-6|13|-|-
TGCAGCGTCCCCCGGGCCGGGAATTCACCCCTCCACTTT
CSVPRAGNSPLHF
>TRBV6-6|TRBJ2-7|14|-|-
TGTGCCAGCAGCCGCGGAGCAGGGCGGTACGAGCAGTACTTC
CASSRGAGRYEQYF
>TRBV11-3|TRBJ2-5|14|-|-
TGTGCCAGCAGTACCGGGACCTCTACCGGGACCCAGTACTTC
CASSTGTSTGTQYF
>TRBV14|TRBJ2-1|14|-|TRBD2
TGTGCCAGCAGCGGAGCCGGGACTAGATTGAAGCAGTTCTTC
CASSGAGTRLKQFF
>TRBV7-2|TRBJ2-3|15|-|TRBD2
TGTGCCAGCAGCTTAGTCGGCGGGGGATGGGATACGCAGTATTTT
CASSLVGGGWDTQYF
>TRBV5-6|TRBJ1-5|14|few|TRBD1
TGTGCCAGCAGCTTCACAGGGGGCAATCAGCCCCAGCATTTT
CASSFTGGNQPQHF
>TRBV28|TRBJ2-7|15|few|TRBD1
TGTGCCAGCAGTGCCAGGGACAGGGTACAGAACGAGCAGTACTTC
CASSARDRVQNEQYF
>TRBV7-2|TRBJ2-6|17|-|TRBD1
TGTGCCAGCAGCTTAGCCGGGACAGGGGCCGGGGCCAACGTCCTGACTTTC
CASSLAGTGAGANVLTF
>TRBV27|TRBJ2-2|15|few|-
TGTGCCAGCAGTTCCGGGACATTGAACACCGGGGAGCTGTTTTTT
CASSSGTLNTGELFF
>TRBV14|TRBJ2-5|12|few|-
TGTGCCAGCAGCCAAGACGGGGAGACCCAGTACTTC
CASSQDGETQYF
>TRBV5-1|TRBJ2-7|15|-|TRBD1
TGCGCCAGCAGCACTACAGGGGGCGCGATCTACGAGCAGTACTTC
CASSTTGGAIYEQYF
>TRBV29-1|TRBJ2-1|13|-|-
TGCAGCGTTGGAGAACGGATCTACAATGAGCAGTTCTTC
CSVGERIYNEQFF
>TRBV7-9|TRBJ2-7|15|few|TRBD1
TGTGCCAGCAGCTTCTTACAGGGGTCCCACTACGAGCAGTACTTC
CASSFLQGSHYEQYF
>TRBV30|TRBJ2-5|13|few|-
TGTGCCTGGAGTGTACTACGCCGAGAGACCCAGTACTTC
CAWSVLRRETQYF
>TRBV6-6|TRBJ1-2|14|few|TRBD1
TGTGCCAGCAGCCAGAACCGGGACAGGCAGAACTACACCTTC
CASSQNRDRQNYTF
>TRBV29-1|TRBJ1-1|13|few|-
TGCAGCGTTGAAGAATGGGAGAACACTGAAGCTTTCTTT
CSVEEWENTEAFF
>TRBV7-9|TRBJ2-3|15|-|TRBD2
TGTGCCAGCAGCCCGACTAGCGTTGGCGCAGATACGCAGTATTTT
CASSPTSVGADTQYF
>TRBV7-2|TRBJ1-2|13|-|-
TGTGCCAGCAGCTTAAGACCGCGGGACGGCTACACCTTC
CASSLRPRDGYTF
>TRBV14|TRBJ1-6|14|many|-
TGTGCCAGCAGCCAAAGCTCCTATAATTCACCCCTCCACTTT
CASSQSSYNSPLHF
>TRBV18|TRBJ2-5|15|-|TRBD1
TGTGCCAGCGCGGGACAGGAGACCATTCAAGAGACCCAGTACTTC
CASAGQETIQETQYF
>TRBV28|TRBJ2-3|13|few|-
TGTGCCAGCAGCCGTCCAGCCACAGATACGCAGTATTTT
CASSRPATDTQYF
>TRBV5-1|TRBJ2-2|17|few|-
TGCGCCAGCAGCCCCCAAAGGGAACAGGGAGGCACCGGGGAGCTGTTTTTT
CASSPQREQGGTGELFF
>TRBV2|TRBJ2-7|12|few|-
TGTGCCTCATCGGCAATCGGATACGAGCAGTACTTC
CASSAIGYEQYF
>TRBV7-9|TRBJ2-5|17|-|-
TGTGCCAGCAGGATGGGAGTTGCGACAGGAGAACAAGAGACCCAGTACTTC
CASRMGVATGEQETQYF
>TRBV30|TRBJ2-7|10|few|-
TGTGCCTTGGAATTGGGGGGGCAGTACTTC
CALELGGQYF
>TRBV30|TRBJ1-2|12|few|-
TGTGCCGGGGAGGCGTCAAGCTATGGCTACACCTTC
CAGEASSYGYTF
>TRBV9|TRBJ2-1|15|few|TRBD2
TGTGCCAGCAGCCCGTTAGCGGGGACCTACAATGAGCAGTTCTTC
CASSPLAGTYNEQFF
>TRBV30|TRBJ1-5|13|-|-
TGTGCCTGGACTGGAGGGGGCAATCAGCCCCAGCATTTT
CAWTGGGNQPQHF
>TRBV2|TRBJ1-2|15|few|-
TGTGCCAGCAGTGATGGGACGACAGGCGTCTATGGCTACACCTTC
CASSDGTTGVYGYTF
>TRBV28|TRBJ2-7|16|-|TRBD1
TGTGCCACCACCCTCCAGGGGGCTGGATGGGGGAACGAGCAGTACTTC
CATTLQGAGWGNEQYF
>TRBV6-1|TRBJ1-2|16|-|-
TGTGCCAGCAGTGCAAACTCTCCGGGACTGCATTATGGCTACACCTTC
CASSANSPGLHYGYTF